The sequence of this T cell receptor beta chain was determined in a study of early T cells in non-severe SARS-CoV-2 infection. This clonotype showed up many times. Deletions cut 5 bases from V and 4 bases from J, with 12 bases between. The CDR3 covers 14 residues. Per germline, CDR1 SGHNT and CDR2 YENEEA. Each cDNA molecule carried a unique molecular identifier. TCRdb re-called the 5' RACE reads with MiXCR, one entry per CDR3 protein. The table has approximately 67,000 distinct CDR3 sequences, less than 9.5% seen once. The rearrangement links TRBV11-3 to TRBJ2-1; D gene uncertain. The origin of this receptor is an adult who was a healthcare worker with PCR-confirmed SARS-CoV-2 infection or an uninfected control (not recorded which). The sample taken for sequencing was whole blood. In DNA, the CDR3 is TGTGCCAGCAGCGCAATAGGCGGTTACAATGAGCAGTTCTTC. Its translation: CASSAIGGYNEQFF.